These T cell receptor beta chains were read from a single sample in a study of radiation and T cells in renal cell carcinoma. TCRdb's copy holds only in-frame clones and misses some; the assay was immunoSEQ multiplex PCR. The sample holds about 83,000 clones, approximately 87% seen once. The sequencing used blood, collected from a patient whose treatment included radiotherapy and nephrectomy. Receptors were obtained from a woman aged 55-69 years with renal cell carcinoma. The CDR3 runs from the conserved cysteine through the conserved F or W. D genes are given only for firm matches. Clone size, where shown, is once, few, many, or a class for clones that have expanded.

d_gene: TRBD1
abundance: few
v_gene: TRBV2
j_gene: TRBJ1-2
CDR3nt: TGTGCCACTAGACAGGGGGCGAGCTATGGCTACACCTTC
CDR3aa: CATRQGASYGYTF

d_gene: -
abundance: -
v_gene: TRBV27
j_gene: TRBJ1-3
CDR3nt: TGTGCCAGCAGTTCCTCAGGGCCCGGAAACACCATATATTTT
CDR3aa: CASSSSGPGNTIYF

d_gene: TRBD1
abundance: -
v_gene: TRBV5-1
j_gene: TRBJ1-2
CDR3nt: TGCGCCAGCAGCTTGGCCCCGGGACAGATAAATAACTATGGCTACACCTTC
CDR3aa: CASSLAPGQINNYGYTF

d_gene: -
abundance: -
v_gene: TRBV10-3
j_gene: TRBJ2-3
CDR3nt: TGTGCCATCAGGAAGACGGATCCAGATACGCAGTATTTT
CDR3aa: CAIRKTDPDTQYF

d_gene: TRBD2
abundance: -
v_gene: TRBV6-5
j_gene: TRBJ2-3
CDR3nt: TGTGCCAGCAGTTACTCGAGCGGGGGGGCGTTAGATACGCAGTATTTT
CDR3aa: CASSYSSGGALDTQYF

d_gene: TRBD2
abundance: -
v_gene: TRBV19
j_gene: TRBJ2-1
CDR3nt: TGTGCCAGTAGTATAGCAGGACTAGCGGGAGTTGAGCAGTTCTTC
CDR3aa: CASSIAGLAGVEQFF

d_gene: -
abundance: once
v_gene: TRBV5-6
j_gene: TRBJ2-7
CDR3nt: TGTGCCAGCAGCTTACAGGGACGCACATCCTACGAGCAGTACTTC
CDR3aa: CASSLQGRTSYEQYF

d_gene: -
abundance: -
v_gene: TRBV19
j_gene: TRBJ1-1
CDR3nt: TGTGCCAGTAGTATAGACGGGGGCACTGAAGCTTTCTTT
CDR3aa: CASSIDGGTEAFF

d_gene: TRBD1
abundance: -
v_gene: TRBV7-9
j_gene: TRBJ2-2
CDR3nt: TGTGCCAGCAGCTTAGTACAGGGGTATCCCGGGGAGCTGTTTTTT
CDR3aa: CASSLVQGYPGELFF

d_gene: TRBD2
abundance: once
v_gene: TRBV6-5
j_gene: TRBJ2-1
CDR3nt: TGTGCCAGCAGTGGGGGACTAGCGCCCAGTGAGCAGTTCTTC
CDR3aa: CASSGGLAPSEQFF

d_gene: TRBD2
abundance: once
v_gene: TRBV7-6
j_gene: TRBJ2-5
CDR3nt: TGTGCCAGCAGCTCTAGCGGGGTAGAGACCCAGTACTTC
CDR3aa: CASSSSGVETQYF

d_gene: -
abundance: -
v_gene: TRBV28
j_gene: TRBJ1-1
CDR3nt: TGTGCCAGCAGAACAGGGAGTTGGAACACTGAAGCTTTCTTT
CDR3aa: CASRTGSWNTEAFF

d_gene: -
abundance: once
v_gene: TRBV19
j_gene: TRBJ1-2
CDR3nt: TGTGCCAGTAAAGAGACAGAGTATGGCTACACCTTC
CDR3aa: CASKETEYGYTF

d_gene: -
abundance: few
v_gene: TRBV19
j_gene: TRBJ1-5
CDR3nt: TGTGCCAGTAGTTGGTGGCCCCAGCATTTT
CDR3aa: CASSWWPQHF

d_gene: -
abundance: -
v_gene: TRBV4-1
j_gene: TRBJ2-7
CDR3nt: TGCGCCAGCAGCCCAGGGGACGGTTACGAGCAGTACTTC
CDR3aa: CASSPGDGYEQYF

d_gene: -
abundance: -
v_gene: TRBV4-3
j_gene: TRBJ1-2
CDR3nt: TGCGCCAGCAGCCAAGGACATCATCTCAACTATGGCTACACCTTC
CDR3aa: CASSQGHHLNYGYTF

d_gene: -
abundance: -
v_gene: TRBV28
j_gene: TRBJ1-2
CDR3nt: TGTGCCAGCAAAAATCCGGTCGGCTACACCTTC
CDR3aa: CASKNPVGYTF

d_gene: TRBD1
abundance: -
v_gene: TRBV4-1
j_gene: TRBJ1-1
CDR3nt: TGCGCCAGCAGCCTCCAACAGGGGGCGGCTGAAGCTTTCTTT
CDR3aa: CASSLQQGAAEAFF

d_gene: -
abundance: -
v_gene: TRBV9
j_gene: TRBJ1-2
CDR3nt: TGTGCCAGCAGCGTAGGTTCCGGGGCTAACTATGGCTACACCTTC
CDR3aa: CASSVGSGANYGYTF

d_gene: TRBD1
abundance: -
v_gene: TRBV4-1
j_gene: TRBJ2-7
CDR3nt: TGCGCCAGCAGCCAAGAACACAAGGGGGCTGGGATCTACGAGCAGTACTTC
CDR3aa: CASSQEHKGAGIYEQYF

d_gene: -
abundance: -
v_gene: TRBV4-2
j_gene: TRBJ2-5
CDR3nt: TGTGCCAGCAGCCCGGGGCAAGAGACCCAGTACTTC
CDR3aa: CASSPGQETQYF

d_gene: -
abundance: -
v_gene: TRBV2
j_gene: TRBJ1-1
CDR3nt: TGTGCCAGCAGTGTGCGGACGGGCACTGAAGCTTTCTTT
CDR3aa: CASSVRTGTEAFF

d_gene: TRBD2
abundance: -
v_gene: TRBV7-9
j_gene: TRBJ2-5
CDR3nt: TGTGCCAGCAGCTTGGTACTAGCGGGAGGGCGGGAGACCCAGTACTTC
CDR3aa: CASSLVLAGGRETQYF

d_gene: -
abundance: once
v_gene: TRBV2
j_gene: TRBJ1-2
CDR3nt: TGTGCCAGCAGTGAATCGGCCGGCCCCTATGGCTACACCTTC
CDR3aa: CASSESAGPYGYTF

d_gene: -
abundance: -
v_gene: TRBV5-4
j_gene: TRBJ2-2
CDR3nt: TGTGCCGCGACTAAGGAGGTTAACACCGGGGAGCTGTTTTTT
CDR3aa: CAATKEVNTGELFF

d_gene: -
abundance: few
v_gene: TRBV15
j_gene: TRBJ2-7
CDR3nt: TGTGCCACCAGCAGAGATCTAGGGGATGGCTACGAGCAGTACTTC
CDR3aa: CATSRDLGDGYEQYF

d_gene: TRBD1
abundance: -
v_gene: TRBV5-1
j_gene: TRBJ2-5
CDR3nt: TGCGCCAGCAGCATACAGGGGTGGGGGACCCAGTACTTC
CDR3aa: CASSIQGWGTQYF

d_gene: -
abundance: -
v_gene: TRBV4-3
j_gene: TRBJ2-7
CDR3nt: TGCGCCAGCAGCCAAGATTACGGGAGCGGGTACGAGCAGTACTTC
CDR3aa: CASSQDYGSGYEQYF

d_gene: -
abundance: -
v_gene: TRBV6-6
j_gene: TRBJ1-6
CDR3nt: TGTGCCAGCAGTTACGAAGGGCCGATGCATTCACCCCTCCACTTT
CDR3aa: CASSYEGPMHSPLHF

d_gene: -
abundance: -
v_gene: TRBV7-2
j_gene: TRBJ2-7
CDR3nt: TGTGCCAGCAGCCCACAGCTGGGTGAGCAGTACTTC
CDR3aa: CASSPQLGEQYF

d_gene: -
abundance: -
v_gene: TRBV7-9
j_gene: TRBJ2-5
CDR3nt: TGTGCCAGCAGCCTCAATGAGGGGTACCAAGAGACCCAGTACTTC
CDR3aa: CASSLNEGYQETQYF

d_gene: -
abundance: once
v_gene: TRBV9
j_gene: TRBJ2-5
CDR3nt: TGTGCCAGCAGCGTAGGGACAGTCTACGAGACCCAGTACTTC
CDR3aa: CASSVGTVYETQYF

d_gene: -
abundance: -
v_gene: TRBV13
j_gene: TRBJ1-1
CDR3nt: TGTGCCAGCAGCTTGGGGGCCCCCGGGACTGAAGCTTTCTTT
CDR3aa: CASSLGAPGTEAFF

d_gene: -
abundance: -
v_gene: TRBV7-2
j_gene: TRBJ1-3
CDR3nt: TGTGCCAGCAGCCCCACAGCCTACTCTGGAAACACCATATATTTT
CDR3aa: CASSPTAYSGNTIYF

d_gene: TRBD1
abundance: once
v_gene: TRBV5-1
j_gene: TRBJ2-3
CDR3nt: TGCGCCAGCAGCCCCTCTACAGGGGGCACAGATACGCAGTATTTT
CDR3aa: CASSPSTGGTDTQYF

d_gene: TRBD1
abundance: -
v_gene: TRBV14
j_gene: TRBJ1-3
CDR3nt: TGTGGGACAGGGTCCTCTGGAAACACCATATATTTT
CDR3aa: CGTGSSGNTIYF

d_gene: -
abundance: once
v_gene: TRBV7-2
j_gene: TRBJ2-2
CDR3nt: TGTGCCAGCAGCTTGTCGGTCGGGGAGCTGTTTTTT
CDR3aa: CASSLSVGELFF

d_gene: -
abundance: -
v_gene: TRBV5-1
j_gene: TRBJ1-2
CDR3nt: TGCGCCAGCAGCTTGGCAGGAGACATTAACTATGGCTACACCTTC
CDR3aa: CASSLAGDINYGYTF

d_gene: -
abundance: -
v_gene: TRBV5-1
j_gene: TRBJ1-1
CDR3nt: TGCGCCAGCAGCTTGGGAGTGAACACTGAAGCTTTCTTT
CDR3aa: CASSLGVNTEAFF

d_gene: TRBD1
abundance: -
v_gene: TRBV7-9
j_gene: TRBJ1-6
CDR3nt: TGTGCCAGCAGCAACGGACAGGAAAATTCACCCCTCCACTTT
CDR3aa: CASSNGQENSPLHF

d_gene: TRBD1
abundance: -
v_gene: TRBV7-9
j_gene: TRBJ1-4
CDR3nt: TGTGCCAGCAGCTCCTCGGAGACAGGGGGCGGGGAAAAACTGTTTTTT
CDR3aa: CASSSSETGGGEKLFF

d_gene: -
abundance: -
v_gene: TRBV28
j_gene: TRBJ1-1
CDR3nt: TGTGCCAGCAGTTCACCCCCCATGAACACTGAAGCTTTCTTT
CDR3aa: CASSSPPMNTEAFF

d_gene: TRBD1
abundance: -
v_gene: TRBV29-1
j_gene: TRBJ2-7
CDR3nt: TGCAGCGGCGGGACAGGGGGGTCCTACGAGCAGTACTTC
CDR3aa: CSGGTGGSYEQYF

d_gene: -
abundance: few
v_gene: TRBV18
j_gene: TRBJ1-5
CDR3nt: TGTGCCAGCTCACGCCTACTTGATCAGCCCCAGCATTTT
CDR3aa: CASSRLLDQPQHF

d_gene: TRBD1
abundance: -
v_gene: TRBV6-1
j_gene: TRBJ1-5
CDR3nt: TGTGCCAGCAGTGAAGGGGACAGGCCCAAAAGCCGGCCCCAGCATTTT
CDR3aa: CASSEGDRPKSRPQHF

d_gene: TRBD1
abundance: -
v_gene: TRBV7-9
j_gene: TRBJ2-7
CDR3nt: TGTGCCAGCAGTTCAACGACAGGGGACTACGAGCAGTACTTC
CDR3aa: CASSSTTGDYEQYF

d_gene: -
abundance: -
v_gene: TRBV4-2
j_gene: TRBJ1-1
CDR3nt: TGTGCCAGCAGCCAAGATCCGGGAGGACGGGACACTGAAGCTTTCTTT
CDR3aa: CASSQDPGGRDTEAFF